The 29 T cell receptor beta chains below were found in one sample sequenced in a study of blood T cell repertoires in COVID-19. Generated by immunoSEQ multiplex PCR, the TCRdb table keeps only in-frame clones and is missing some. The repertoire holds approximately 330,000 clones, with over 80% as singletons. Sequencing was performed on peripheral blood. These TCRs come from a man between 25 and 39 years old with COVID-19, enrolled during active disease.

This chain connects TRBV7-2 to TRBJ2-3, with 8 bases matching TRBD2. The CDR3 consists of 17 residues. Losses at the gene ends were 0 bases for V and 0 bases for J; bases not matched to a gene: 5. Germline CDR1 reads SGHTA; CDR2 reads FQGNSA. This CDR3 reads CASSLARGGPSTDTQYF. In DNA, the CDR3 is TGTGCCAGCAGCTTAGCCCGGGGGGGGCCTAGCACAGATACGCAGTATTTT.

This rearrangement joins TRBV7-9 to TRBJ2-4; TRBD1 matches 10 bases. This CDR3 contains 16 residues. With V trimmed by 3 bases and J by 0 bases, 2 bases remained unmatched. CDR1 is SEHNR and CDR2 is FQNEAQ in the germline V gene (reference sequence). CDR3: CASSLGQGLAKNIQYF. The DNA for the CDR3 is TGTGCCAGCAGCTTGGGACAGGGGTTAGCCAAAAACATTCAGTACTTC.

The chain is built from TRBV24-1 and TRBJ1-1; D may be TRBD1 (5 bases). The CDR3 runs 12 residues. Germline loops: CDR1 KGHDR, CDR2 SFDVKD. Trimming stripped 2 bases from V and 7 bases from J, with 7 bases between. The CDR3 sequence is CATSDWTLEAFF. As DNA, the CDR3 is TGTGCCACCAGTGATTGGACACTTGAAGCTTTCTTT.

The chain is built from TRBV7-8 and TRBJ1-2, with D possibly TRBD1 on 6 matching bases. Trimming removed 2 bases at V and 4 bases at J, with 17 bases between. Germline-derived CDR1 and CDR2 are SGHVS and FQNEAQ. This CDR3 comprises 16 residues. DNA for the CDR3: TGTGCCAGCAGCTTACTTACTGGGGGCGCGAGCTATGGCTACACCTTC. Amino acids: CASSLLTGGASYGYTF.

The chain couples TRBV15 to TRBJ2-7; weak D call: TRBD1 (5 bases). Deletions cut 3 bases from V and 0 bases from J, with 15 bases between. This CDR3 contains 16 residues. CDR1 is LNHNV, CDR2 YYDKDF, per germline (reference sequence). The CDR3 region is CATSSPRVGYSYEQYF. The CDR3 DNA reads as TGTGCCACCAGCAGCCCCAGGGTTGGTTACTCCTACGAGCAGTACTTC.

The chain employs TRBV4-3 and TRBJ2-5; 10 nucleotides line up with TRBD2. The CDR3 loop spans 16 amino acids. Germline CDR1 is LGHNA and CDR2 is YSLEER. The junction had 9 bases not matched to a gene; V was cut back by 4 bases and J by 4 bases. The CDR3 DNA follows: TGCGCCAGCAGCCGCGATAGCGGGGGGCTTTTAGAGACCCAGTACTTC. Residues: CASSRDSGGLLETQYF.

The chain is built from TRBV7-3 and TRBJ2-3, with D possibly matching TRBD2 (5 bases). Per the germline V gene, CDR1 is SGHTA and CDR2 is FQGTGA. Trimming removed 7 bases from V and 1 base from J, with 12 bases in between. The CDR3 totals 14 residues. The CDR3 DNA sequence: TGTGCCAGCATGACTACACCTGGCACAGATACGCAGTATTTT. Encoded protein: CASMTTPGTDTQYF.

The CDR3: CASSLITEQFF. CDR3 nucleotide sequence: TGTGCCAGCAGCTTGATCACAGAGCAGTTCTTC. The genes are TRBV7-9 and TRBJ2-1; D not resolved. This CDR3 has 11 residues. Trimming took 3 bases from V and 10 from J, leaving 7 bases between them. Germline CDR1 SEHNR, CDR2 FQNEAQ (reference sequence).

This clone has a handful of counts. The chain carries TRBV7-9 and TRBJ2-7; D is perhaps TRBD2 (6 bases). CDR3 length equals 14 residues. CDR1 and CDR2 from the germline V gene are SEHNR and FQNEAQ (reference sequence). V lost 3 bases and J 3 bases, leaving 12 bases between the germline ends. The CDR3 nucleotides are TGTGCCAGCAGCTTGGGACTCGATGACTACGAGCAGTACTTC. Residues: CASSLGLDDYEQYF.

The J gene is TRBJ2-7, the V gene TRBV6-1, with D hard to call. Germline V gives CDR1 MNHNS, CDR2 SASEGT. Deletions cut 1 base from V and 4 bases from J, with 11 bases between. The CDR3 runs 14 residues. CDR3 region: CASSEGYNRYEQYF. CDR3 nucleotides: TGTGCCAGCAGTGAAGGTTACAACCGATACGAGCAGTACTTC.

The CDR3 DNA reads as TGTGCCAGCAGCCAAGATAGCGGGCCTAACTACAATGAGCAGTTCTTC. Its translation: CASSQDSGPNYNEQFF. The chain couples TRBV3-1 (or the pseudogene TRBV3-2) to TRBJ2-1; 7 positions agree with TRBD2. Trimming cost V 0 bases and J 3 bases; bases outside gene matches: 5. The CDR3 spans 16 residues. CDR1 LGHDT and CDR2 YNNKEL come from the germline V gene (reference sequence).

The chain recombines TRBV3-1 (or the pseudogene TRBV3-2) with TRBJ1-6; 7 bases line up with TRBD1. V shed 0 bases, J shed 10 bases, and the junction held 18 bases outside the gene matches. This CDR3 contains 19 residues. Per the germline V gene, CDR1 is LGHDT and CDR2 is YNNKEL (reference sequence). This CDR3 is CASSQDFWEQGEYGSPLHF. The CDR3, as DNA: TGTGCCAGCAGCCAAGACTTCTGGGAGCAGGGGGAATACGGATCACCCCTCCACTTT.

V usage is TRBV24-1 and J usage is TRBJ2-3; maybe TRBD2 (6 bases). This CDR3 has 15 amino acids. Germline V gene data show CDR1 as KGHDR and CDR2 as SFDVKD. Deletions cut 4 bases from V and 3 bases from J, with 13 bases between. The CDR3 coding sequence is TGTGCCACCAGTGAGGTGGGGGGTGGAACAGATACGCAGTATTTT. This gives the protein CATSEVGGGTDTQYF.

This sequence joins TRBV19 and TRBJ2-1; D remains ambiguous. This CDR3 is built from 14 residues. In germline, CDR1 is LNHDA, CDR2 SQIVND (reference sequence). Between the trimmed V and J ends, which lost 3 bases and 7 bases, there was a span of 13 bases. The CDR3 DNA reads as TGTGCCAGTAGTATCCCTTCTTCTAGGAATGAGCAGTTCTTC. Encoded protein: CASSIPSSRNEQFF.

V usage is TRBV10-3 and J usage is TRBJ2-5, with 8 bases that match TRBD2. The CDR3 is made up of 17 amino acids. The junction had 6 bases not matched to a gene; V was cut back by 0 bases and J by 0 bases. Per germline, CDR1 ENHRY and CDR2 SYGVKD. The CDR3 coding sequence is TGTGCCATCAGTGAGTCGGGGGTAGCGGGGTACCAAGAGACCCAGTACTTC. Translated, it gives CAISESGVAGYQETQYF.

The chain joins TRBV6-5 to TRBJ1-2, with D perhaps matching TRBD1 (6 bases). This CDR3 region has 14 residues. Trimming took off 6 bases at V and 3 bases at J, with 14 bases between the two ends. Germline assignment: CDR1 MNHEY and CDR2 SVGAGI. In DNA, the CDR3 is TGTGCCAGCAGCTCCTGGGGGCAGGACTATGGCTACACCTTC. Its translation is CASSSWGQDYGYTF.

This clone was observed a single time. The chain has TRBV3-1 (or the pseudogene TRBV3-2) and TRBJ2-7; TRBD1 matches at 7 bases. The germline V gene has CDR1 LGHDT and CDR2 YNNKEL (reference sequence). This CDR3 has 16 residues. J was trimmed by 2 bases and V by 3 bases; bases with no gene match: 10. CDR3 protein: CASSHRRGTGTYEQYF. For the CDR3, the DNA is TGTGCCAGCAGCCACCGCAGGGGGACGGGGACCTACGAGCAGTACTTC.

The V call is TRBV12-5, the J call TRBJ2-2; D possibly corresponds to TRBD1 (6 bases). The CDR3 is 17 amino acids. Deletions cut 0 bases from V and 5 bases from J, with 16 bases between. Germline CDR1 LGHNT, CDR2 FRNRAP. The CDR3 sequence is CASGLVQGQGFTGELFF. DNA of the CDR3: TGTGCTAGTGGTTTGGTTCAGGGGCAGGGTTTTACCGGGGAGCTGTTTTTT.

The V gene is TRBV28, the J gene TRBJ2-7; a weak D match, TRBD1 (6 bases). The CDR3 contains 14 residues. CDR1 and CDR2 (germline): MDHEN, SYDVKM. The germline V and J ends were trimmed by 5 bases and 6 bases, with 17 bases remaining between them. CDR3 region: CASSEGAPGVEQYF. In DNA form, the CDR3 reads TGTGCCAGCAGTGAAGGGGCGCCAGGGGTCGAGCAGTACTTC.

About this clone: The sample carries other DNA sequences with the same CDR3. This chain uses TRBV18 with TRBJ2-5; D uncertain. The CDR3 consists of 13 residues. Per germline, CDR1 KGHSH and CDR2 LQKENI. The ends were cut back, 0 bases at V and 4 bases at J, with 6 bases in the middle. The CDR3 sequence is CASSPPAGETQYF. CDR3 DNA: TGTGCCAGCTCACCACCTGCAGGAGAGACCCAGTACTTC.

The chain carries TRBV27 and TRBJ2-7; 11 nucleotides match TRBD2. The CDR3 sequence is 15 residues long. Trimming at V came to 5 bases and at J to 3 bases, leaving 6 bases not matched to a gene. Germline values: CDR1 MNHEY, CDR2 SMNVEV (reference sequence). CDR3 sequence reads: CASSRGTSGNYEQYF. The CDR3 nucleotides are TGTGCCAGCAGTCGGGGGACTAGCGGAAACTACGAGCAGTACTTC.

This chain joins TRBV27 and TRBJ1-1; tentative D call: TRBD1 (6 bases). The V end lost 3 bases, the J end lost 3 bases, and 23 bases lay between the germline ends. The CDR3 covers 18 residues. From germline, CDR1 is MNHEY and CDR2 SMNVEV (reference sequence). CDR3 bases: TGTGCCAGCAGTTTGGGGTATACAGGGATGAACTTACACACTGAAGCTTTCTTT. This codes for CASSLGYTGMNLHTEAFF.

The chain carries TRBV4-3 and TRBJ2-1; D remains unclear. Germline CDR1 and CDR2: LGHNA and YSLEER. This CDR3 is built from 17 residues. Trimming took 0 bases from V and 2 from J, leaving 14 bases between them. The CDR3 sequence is CASSQDLTSPPYNEQFF. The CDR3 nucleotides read TGCGCCAGCAGCCAAGATCTAACTTCTCCTCCCTACAATGAGCAGTTCTTC.

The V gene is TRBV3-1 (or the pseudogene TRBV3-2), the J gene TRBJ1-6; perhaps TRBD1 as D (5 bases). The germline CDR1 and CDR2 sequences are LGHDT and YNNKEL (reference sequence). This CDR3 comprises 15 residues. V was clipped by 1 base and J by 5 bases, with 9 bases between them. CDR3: CASSQGGVDNSPLHF. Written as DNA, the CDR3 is TGTGCCAGCAGCCAAGGGGGGGTAGATAATTCACCCCTCCACTTT.

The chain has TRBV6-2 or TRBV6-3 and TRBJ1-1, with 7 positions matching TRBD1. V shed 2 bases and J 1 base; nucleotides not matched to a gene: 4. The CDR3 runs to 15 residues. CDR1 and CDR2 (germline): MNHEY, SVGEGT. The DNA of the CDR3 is TGTGCCAGCAGTTACACAGGGGCCTCGAACACTGAAGCTTTCTTT. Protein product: CASSYTGASNTEAFF.

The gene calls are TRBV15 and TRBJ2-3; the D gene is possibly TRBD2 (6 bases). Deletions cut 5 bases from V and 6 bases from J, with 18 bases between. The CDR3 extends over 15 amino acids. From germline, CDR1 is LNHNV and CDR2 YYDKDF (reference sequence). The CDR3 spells CATSFSAGTRDTQYF. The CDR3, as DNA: TGTGCCACCAGCTTCAGCGCTGGGACTCGGGATACGCAGTATTTT. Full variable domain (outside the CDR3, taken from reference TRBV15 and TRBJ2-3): DAMVIQNPRYQVTQFGKPVTLSCSQTLNHNVMYWYQQKSSQAPKLLFHYYDKDFNNEADTPDNFQSRRPNTSFCFLDIRSPGLGDTAMYLCATSFSAGTRDTQYFGPGTRLTVL.

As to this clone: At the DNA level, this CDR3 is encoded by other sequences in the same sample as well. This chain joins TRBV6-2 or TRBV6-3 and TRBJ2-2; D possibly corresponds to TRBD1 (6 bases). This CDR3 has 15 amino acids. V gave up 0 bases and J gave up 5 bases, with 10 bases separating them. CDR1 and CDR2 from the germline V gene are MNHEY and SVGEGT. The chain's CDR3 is CASSYSSQGTGELFF. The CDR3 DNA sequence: TGTGCCAGCAGTTACTCGAGTCAGGGGACCGGGGAGCTGTTTTTT.

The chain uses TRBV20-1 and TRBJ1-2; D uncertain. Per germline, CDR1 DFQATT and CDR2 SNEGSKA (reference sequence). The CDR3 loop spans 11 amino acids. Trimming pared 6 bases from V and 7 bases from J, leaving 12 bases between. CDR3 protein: CSARVEAGYTF. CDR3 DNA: TGCAGTGCACGGGTGGAAGCTGGCTACACCTTC.

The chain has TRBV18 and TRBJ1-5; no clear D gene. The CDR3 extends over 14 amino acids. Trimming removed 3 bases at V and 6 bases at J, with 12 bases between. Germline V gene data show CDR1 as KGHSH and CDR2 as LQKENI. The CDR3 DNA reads TGTGCCAGCTCACCCCGGGAGGGTCCTCAGCCCCAGCATTTT. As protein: CASSPREGPQPQHF.